A single sample gave rise to the 20 T cell receptor beta chains below, sequenced in a study of PD-1 blockade in mismatch repair-deficient tumors. Produced via immunoSEQ multiplex PCR; TCRdb's table is partial and in-frame only. This table holds roughly 16,000 clones, about 80% found once. The sequenced sample was PBMCs, obtained 4 weeks after starting pembrolizumab. The receptors were sampled from an adult with mismatch repair-deficient cancer.

This clone appeared a single time. The CDR3 protein is CASSGTSGSPRELFF. Here the CDR3 DNA reads TGTGCCAGCAGTGGGACTAGCGGGAGCCCCCGGGAGCTGTTTTTT. The rearrangement joins TRBV6-1 to TRBJ2-2, with 13 positions matching TRBD2. V shed 4 bases, J shed 9 bases, and the junction held 5 bases outside the gene matches. Germline CDR1 reads MNHNS; CDR2 reads SASEGT. CDR3 length equals 15 residues.

V is TRBV5-1 and J is TRBJ2-3, with 9 bases identical to TRBD2. The CDR3 sequence is 17 residues long. V lost 0 bases to trimming and J lost 7 bases; unmatched junction nucleotides: 12. Germline V gene data show CDR1 as SGHRS and CDR2 as YFSETQ. As DNA, the CDR3 is TGCGCCAGCAGCTTGGCCGCGGCGGGAGGGCCATTTTATACGCAGTATTTT. Amino acid sequence: CASSLAAAGGPFYTQYF.

This chain connects TRBV7-3 to TRBJ2-3, with TRBD2 matching over 8 bases. With 4 bases clipped from V and 6 bases from J, the junction kept 9 bases outside the gene matches. Germline CDR1 is SGHTA and CDR2 is FQGTGA. This CDR3 is 15 amino acids long. CDR3: CASSSNGGGGDTQYF. The CDR3 DNA reads TGTGCCAGCAGCTCTAACGGGGGGGGTGGGGATACGCAGTATTTT.

For the CDR3, the DNA is TGTGCCTGGAGGGCCCCCAACAGGCGGGAATATGGCTACACCTTC. Translating gives CAWRAPNRREYGYTF. This chain uses TRBV30 with TRBJ1-2; possible D gene TRBD1, 5 bases. Trimming pared 3 bases from V and 5 bases from J, leaving 19 bases between. CDR3 length: 15 amino acids. Per the germline V gene, CDR1 is GTSNPN and CDR2 is SVGIG (reference sequence).

The chain recombines TRBV5-6 with TRBJ2-3; TRBD2 might be the D (6 bases). This CDR3 spans 18 amino acids. Trimming removed 0 bases from V and 2 bases from J, with 19 bases in between. CDR1 and CDR2 from the germline V gene are SGHDT and YYEEEE. This CDR3 reads CASSLVDYRDLITDTQYF. CDR3 DNA: TGTGCCAGCAGCTTGGTAGATTACCGGGACTTAATCACAGATACGCAGTATTTT.

This chain uses TRBV7-3 with TRBJ2-3; D remains ambiguous. In germline, CDR1 is SGHTA, CDR2 FQGTGA. Trimming stripped 5 bases from V and 0 bases from J, with 6 bases between. The CDR3 runs 13 residues. In DNA, the CDR3 is TGTGCCAGCAGCCCCGGGAGCACAGATACGCAGTATTTT. Translation gives CASSPGSTDTQYF.

The chain has TRBV29-1 and TRBJ2-3; TRBD2 aligns across 11 bases. This CDR3 spans 16 amino acids. With V trimmed by 6 bases and J by 0 bases, 8 bases remained unmatched. CDR1 SQVTM and CDR2 ANQGSEA come from the germline V gene. The CDR3, as DNA: TGCAGCGTCGCGGGACTAGCGGATATTAGCACAGATACGCAGTATTTT. Amino acids: CSVAGLADISTDTQYF.

This CDR3 is CASSPPKGQGDYEQYF. CDR3 DNA: TGTGCCAGCTCACCACCGAAGGGACAGGGTGACTACGAGCAGTACTTC. The rearrangement links TRBV18 to TRBJ2-7; 9 nucleotides line up with TRBD1. The V gene's germline CDR1 is KGHSH and CDR2 LQKENI. J was trimmed by 3 bases and V by 0 bases; bases with no gene match: 6. This CDR3 spans 16 amino acids.

The chain employs TRBV11-3 and TRBJ1-1, with 7 bases aligning to TRBD1. The CDR3 is 13 residues long. Unmatched junction bases numbered 7, after V lost 5 bases and J lost 7 bases. CDR1 is SGHNT and CDR2 is YENEEA in the germline V gene. The chain's CDR3 is CASSPHRGYEAFF. The CDR3 bases are TGTGCCAGCAGCCCGCACAGGGGTTATGAAGCTTTCTTT.

This clone has just one count. The rearrangement links TRBV5-4 to TRBJ2-6; 7 bases match TRBD1. The CDR3 spans 15 residues. CDR1 is SGHNT, CDR2 YYREEE, per germline (reference sequence). V shed 4 bases and J 2 bases; nucleotides not matched to a gene: 3. The CDR3 sequence: CASSGQGAGANVLTF. The CDR3 bases are TGTGCCAGCAGCGGGCAGGGGGCTGGGGCCAACGTCCTGACTTTC.

Judged by abundance, this clone is large (0.1 to 1%). The chain couples TRBV7-3 to TRBJ2-7, with 10 bases fitting TRBD2. The CDR3 has 16 residues. The V gene end was trimmed by 5 bases and the J gene end by 0 bases; junction bases not matched to a gene: 7. Germline lookup yields CDR1 SGHTA and CDR2 FQGTGA. As DNA, the CDR3 is TGTGCCAGCAGCCACCCACGGACTAGCGGCTCCTACGAGCAGTACTTC. Translation: CASSHPRTSGSYEQYF.

This chain uses TRBV7-2 with TRBJ2-3; no clear D gene. In germline, CDR1 is SGHTA, CDR2 FQGNSA. The CDR3 spans 15 residues. V was cut by 2 bases and J by 2 bases, with 11 bases left in between. In DNA form, the CDR3 reads TGTGCCAGCAGCTTAAGTAGTCATTTCACAGATACGCAGTATTTT. Amino acids: CASSLSSHFTDTQYF.

This chain uses TRBV11-2 with TRBJ1-2; TRBD1 matches at 8 bases. The germline CDR1 and CDR2 sequences are SGHAT and FQNNGV. Germline trimming cut 6 bases from V and 2 bases from J; bases unmatched to any gene: 8. CDR3 size: 15 residues. This CDR3 reads CASREQGEGNYGYTF. Here the CDR3 DNA reads TGTGCCAGCAGGGAACAGGGGGAAGGAAACTATGGCTACACCTTC.

This clone was seen once. The CDR3 DNA reads as TGTGCCAGCAGCCATCTGGGACAGAACACTGAAGCTTTCTTT. Its translation is CASSHLGQNTEAFF. The chain links TRBV14 to TRBJ1-1; maybe TRBD1 (6 bases). The V end lost 3 bases, the J end lost 1 base, and 9 bases lay between the germline ends. This CDR3 comprises 14 residues. Germline V gene lookup returns CDR1 SGHDN and CDR2 FVKESK. Full variable domain (outside the CDR3, taken from reference TRBV14 and TRBJ1-1): EAGVTQFPSHSVIEKGQTVTLRCDPISGHDNLYWYRRVMGKEIKFLLHFVKESKQDESGMPNNRFLAERTGGTYSTLKVQPAELEDSGVYFCASSHLGQNTEAFFGQGTRLTVV.

The J gene is TRBJ1-6, the V gene TRBV27, with a tentative D call TRBD1 (6 bases). In germline, CDR1 is MNHEY, CDR2 SMNVEV (reference sequence). Trimming took 5 bases from V and 6 from J, leaving 8 bases between them. The CDR3 runs 13 residues. The CDR3 protein is CASSGQINSPLHF. CDR3 DNA sequence: TGTGCCAGCAGTGGACAGATTAATTCACCCCTCCACTTT.

The genes are TRBV5-1 and TRBJ1-1; D remains ambiguous. This CDR3 spans 13 amino acids. CDR1 is SGHRS, CDR2 YFSETQ, per germline. V was shortened by 5 bases and J by 5 bases, with 13 bases between the two germline ends. The CDR3 sequence is CASSSGRATEAFF. As DNA, the CDR3 is TGCGCCAGCAGTAGTGGGAGGGCTACTGAAGCTTTCTTT. The full variable domain, rest sourced from reference TRBV5-1 and TRBJ1-1, is KAGVTQTPRYLIKTRGQQVTLSCSPISGHRSVSWYQQTPGQGLQFLFEYFSETQRNKGNFPGRFSGRQFSNSRSEMNVSTLELGDSALYLCASSSGRATEAFFGQGTRLTVV.

The chain has TRBV11-2 and TRBJ2-5, with 7 bases matching TRBD1. The trim removed 3 bases at V and 0 bases at J, leaving 7 bases unmatched. This CDR3 spans 16 amino acids. From germline, CDR1 is SGHAT and CDR2 FQNNGV. CDR3 sequence reads: CASSLNRGSNQETQYF. As DNA, the CDR3 is TGTGCCAGCAGCTTGAACAGGGGATCCAACCAAGAGACCCAGTACTTC.

This chain uses TRBV5-4 with TRBJ2-5; 11 bases line up with TRBD2. The trim removed 7 bases at V and 1 base at J, leaving 3 bases unmatched. The CDR3 sequence is 14 residues long. The germline V gene has CDR1 SGHNT and CDR2 YYREEE (reference sequence). CDR3 protein: CASGTSGIQETQYF. The CDR3 DNA reads TGTGCCAGCGGGACTAGCGGAATCCAAGAGACCCAGTACTTC. The entire variable domain, with the rest obtained from reference TRBV5-4 and TRBJ2-5, is as follows: ETGVTQSPTHLIKTRGQQVTLRCSSQSGHNTVSWYQQALGQGPQFIFQYYREEENGRGNFPPRFSGLQFPNYSSELNVNALELDDSALYLCASGTSGIQETQYFGPGTRLLVL.

V usage is TRBV28 and J usage is TRBJ1-1, with TRBD1 matching over 7 bases. J lost 5 bases, V lost 6 bases, and 3 bases had no gene match. This CDR3 region has 12 residues. CDR1 and CDR2 (germline): MDHEN, SYDVKM. In DNA form, the CDR3 reads TGTGCCAGCAGATCAGGGGGGACTGAAGCTTTCTTT. This translates into CASRSGGTEAFF.

This clone was seen a handful of times. The rearrangement links TRBV7-9 to TRBJ2-7; 8 bases line up with TRBD2. Trimming cost V 5 bases and J 2 bases; bases outside gene matches: 8. Germline V CDR1 and CDR2: SEHNR, FQNEAQ (reference sequence). There are 15 residues in the CDR3. The CDR3 nucleotides are TGTGCCAGCAGCCCCCCAACTAGCGGTCCCTACGAGCAGTACTTC. Translating gives CASSPPTSGPYEQYF. Using reference TRBV7-9 and TRBJ2-7 for the parts outside the CDR3, the full variable domain is DTGVSQNPRHKITKRGQNVTFRCDPISEHNRLYWYRQTLGQGPEFLTYFQNEAQLEKSRLLSDRFSAERPKGSFSTLEIQRTEQGDSAMYLCASSPPTSGPYEQYFGPGTRLTVT.